Listed below are T cell receptor beta chains from one sample, sequenced in a study of cytomegalovirus exposure and HLA in healthy donors. Assay: immunoSEQ multiplex PCR; the TCRdb copy retains only in-frame clones and omits some. The profile shows some 150,000 clones, over 65% of them singletons. Sequenced input: PBMCs. These receptors came from a man aged 18 to 30 in good health and CMV-seropositive. Both conserved end residues are part of each CDR3. The order of the fields is clone size, D gene, J gene, CDR3 length, V gene, CDR3 DNA, CDR3 protein. A D gene is named only where the DNA matches it firmly. The size of a clone is reported for some rows only, either as once, few or many, or as a class for expanded clones.

few | NA | TRBJ2-1 | 12 | TRBV30 | TGTGCCTGGAGTCCGGGGAGAAATGAGCAGTTCTTC | CAWSPGRNEQFF
NA | NA | TRBJ2-6 | 15 | TRBV10-2 | TGCGCCAGCAGTGATGCGGGTCCTGGGGCCAACGTCCTGACTTTC | CASSDAGPGANVLTF
NA | TRBD1 | TRBJ1-1 | 19 | TRBV18 | TGTGCCAGCTCACCACGAAGTTACCGACAGGGGGCTCTCGGCACTGAAGCTTTCTTT | CASSPRSYRQGALGTEAFF
few | TRBD1 | TRBJ1-1 | 18 | TRBV4-1 | TGCGCCAGCAGCCACAACAGGGGGCCCCGCGTATTGAACACTGAAGCTTTCTTT | CASSHNRGPRVLNTEAFF
NA | NA | TRBJ1-1 | 14 | TRBV29-1 | TGCAGCGTTCAGGGAGGAGCCAGACTCACTGAAGCTTTCTTT | CSVQGGARLTEAFF
NA | NA | TRBJ1-1 | 14 | TRBV2 | TGTGCCAGCAGTGAGCTATCTCAGGGGAAATTCGCTTTCTTT | CASSELSQGKFAFF
NA | NA | TRBJ2-5 | 12 | TRBV29-1 | TGCAGCGTTTCGACTGATCAAGAGACCCAGTACTTC | CSVSTDQETQYF
NA | TRBD2 | TRBJ2-1 | 20 | TRBV9 | TGTGCCAGCAGCTCACGAGGGGGGTTGAGCGGGAGGGCCGGGTGGGGTGAGCAGTTCTTC | CASSSRGGLSGRAGWGEQFF
NA | NA | TRBJ1-1 | 14 | TRBV5-1 | TGCGCCAGCAGCCTTCTGGGAGGAGACACTGAAGCTTTCTTT | CASSLLGGDTEAFF
NA | TRBD1 | TRBJ2-7 | 15 | TRBV18 | TGTGCCAGCTCACCCGGGACAGGGAATTACTACGAGCAGTACTTC | CASSPGTGNYYEQYF
NA | TRBD2 | TRBJ2-1 | 17 | TRBV10-3 | TGTGCCATCACACCGACTAGCGGGAGGGCATCCTACAATGAGCAGTTCTTC | CAITPTSGRASYNEQFF
few | NA | TRBJ2-7 | 11 | TRBV28 | TGTGCCAGCAGGTACAGGTACGAGCAGTACTTC | CASRYRYEQYF
once | NA | TRBJ1-1 | 19 | TRBV6-1 | TGTGCCAGCAGTGAAGCAGTAAAAGCAGGCCTTAGAAAGCGGGCTGAAGCTTTCTTT | CASSEAVKAGLRKRAEAFF
NA | NA | TRBJ1-2 | 14 | TRBV19 | TGTGCCAGTAGTCCTACAGGCCCGACCTATGGCTACACCTTC | CASSPTGPTYGYTF
NA | NA | TRBJ2-1 | 14 | TRBV6-1 | TGTGCCTCCTTGGAGGACAGCTCCTACAATGAGCAGTTCTTC | CASLEDSSYNEQFF
few | TRBD2 | TRBJ2-3 | 18 | TRBV30 | TGTGCCTGGAGACGACTAGCGGGAGATTTGAGTGGCACAGATACGCAGTATTTT | CAWRRLAGDLSGTDTQYF
NA | TRBD1 | TRBJ1-1 | 16 | TRBV2 | TGTGCCAGCAGTGAAATTCCACAGGGGGCCGGGACTGAAGCTTTCTTT | CASSEIPQGAGTEAFF
NA | NA | TRBJ2-1 | 12 | TRBV6-6 | TGTGCCAGCAGTTACGCGATCGATGAGCAGTTCTTC | CASSYAIDEQFF
few | NA | TRBJ2-1 | 15 | TRBV28 | TGTGCCAGCAGTCTACAGGGAAGAATGGTCCGTGAGCAGTTCTTC | CASSLQGRMVREQFF
NA | TRBD2 | TRBJ2-3 | 16 | TRBV5-6 | TGTGCCAGCAGCTTGACCCAGCGGGGGGCCCCAGATACGCAGTATTTT | CASSLTQRGAPDTQYF
once | TRBD2 | TRBJ2-7 | 19 | TRBV19 | TGTGCCAGTAGTTCCGCCTCCGGGACTAGCGGGAGTAGGGTTTACGAGCAGTACTTC | CASSSASGTSGSRVYEQYF